The clone carrying this T cell receptor (beta chain) has ten or more counts. Using its own MiXCR run on the RT-PCR reads, TCRdb lists one record per CDR3 protein. The table lists fewer than 500,000 distinct CDR3 sequences, 16% of them singletons. This entry comes from a study of patients and donors after allogeneic stem cell transplantation. The CDR3 has 16 residues. Germline CDR1 is SGHRS and CDR2 is YFSETQ. Trimming pared 1 base from V and 3 bases from J, leaving 15 bases between. Sequences were obtained from blood, either unsorted or a sorted T cell fraction (not recorded which). The clonotype was recovered from a human donor who was either an allogeneic HSCT recipient or a stem cell or donor lymphocyte infusion donor (not recorded which). It is not recorded whose cells these are; they may come from a transplant donor. The chain couples TRBV5-1 to TRBJ2-3; D tentatively fits TRBD1 or TRBD2 (5 bases each). The DNA of the CDR3 is TGCGCCAGCAGCTTGATTTGGGACGGACCTACAGATACGCAGTATTTT. This sequence encodes CASSLIWDGPTDTQYF. The complete variable domain, with remaining parts taken from reference TRBV5-1 and TRBJ2-3, reads KAGVTQTPRYLIKTRGQQVTLSCSPISGHRSVSWYQQTPGQGLQFLFEYFSETQRNKGNFPGRFSGRQFSNSRSEMNVSTLELGDSALYLCASSLIWDGPTDTQYFGPGTRLTVL.